This T cell receptor beta chain is from a study of shared clonotypes between healthy human individuals. Study results and limitations: For naive CD4 cells, approximately 4.7% of clonotypes were shared across a handful of donors.

As originally analysed: ImmunoSEQ output lacked quality scores and full-length reads, limiting matched filtering. TCRdb's table, derived via immunoSEQ multiplex PCR, lists solely in-frame clones and lacks some. V and J calls and clone size come straight from that table; D and trimming were deduced from the DNA. The sample has roughly 1,500,000 clones, around 98.5% seen once. Trimming took 4 bases from V and 3 from J; bases not matched to a gene: 7. Per germline, CDR1 SGHRS and CDR2 YFSETQ. This CDR3 comprises 16 residues. Turning to this clone: Its antigen is undetermined.

Caucasian adults living in Nashville, Tennessee, provided all samples. V gene TRBV5-1 combines with J gene TRBJ2-2, with 9 bases that match TRBD1. Sample: naive CD4+ T cells sorted from blood. Described subset: CD45RA+ positively selected. The sequence was obtained from a young man in good health. In DNA form, the CDR3 reads TGCGCCAGCAGCCTGGGGGACAGGGTCGACACCGGGGAGCTGTTTTTT. This sequence encodes CASSLGDRVDTGELFF.